This record looks at one T cell receptor beta chain sequence and its context. The antigen is not known. The sample originates from a study of shared clonotypes between healthy human individuals. The deep-level immunoSEQ assay was used. Profiled with immunoSEQ multiplex PCR; TCRdb holds only in-frame clones, not every one. The sample holds 600,000 to 700,000 clones; roughly 72% are singletons and the top ten take around 2%. General study results and limits: How much donors shared clonotypes was expected to be affected by sequencing depth.

The investigators split CD4+ cells into a CD45RA+ naive subset and a CD45RA-negative memory subset. Per germline, CDR1 MNHEY and CDR2 SVGAGI. CDR3 length: 13 residues. Trimming left V 6 bases short and J 5 bases short, with 13 bases between. The chain combines TRBV6-5 with TRBJ1-1, with D perhaps TRBD1 (5 bases). The source of this sequence is a woman aged 25 to 39 in good health. The sequenced material came from memory CD4+ T cells sorted from blood. Stated subset: CD45RA-negative fraction. The CDR3 DNA sequence: TGTGCCAGCAGAACGGGGGGGGTTACTGAAGCTTTCTTT. Amino acid sequence: CASRTGGVTEAFF.